The 24 T cell receptor beta chains reported below all come from one sample, sequenced in a study of T cell changes during pregnancy in multiple sclerosis (dated by TCRdb to about 2019). The library was prepared using the immunoSEQ multiplex PCR assay. TCRdb mirrors the immuneACCESS table, restricted to in-frame sequences. Some clones are absent from its copies; in checked studies, under half trace to an unresolved V gene, and the reason for the others is unknown. Here the sample has tens of thousands of clones; roughly 90% occur a single time. The ten biggest clones cover 2.5% of the sample. The sample here was peripheral blood, taken in the first trimester of pregnancy. These receptors were taken from a female donor with multiple sclerosis, enrolled in a pregnancy study.

This chain joins TRBV13 and TRBJ1-1, with 9 bases that match TRBD1. Unmatched junction bases numbered 7, after V lost 5 bases and J lost 0 bases. The germline V gene has CDR1 PRHDT and CDR2 FYEKMQ (reference sequence). The CDR3 has 16 amino acids. The chain's CDR3 is CASSPDRGNMNTEAFF. In DNA, the CDR3 is TGTGCCAGCAGCCCGGACAGGGGAAACATGAACACTGAAGCTTTCTTT.

In DNA form, the CDR3 reads TGCGCCAGCAGCTTTTCTGGCAGCTCCTACGAGCAGTACTTC. This gives the protein CASSFSGSSYEQYF. The rearrangement joins TRBV5-1 to TRBJ2-7, with D unclear. The germline V gene encodes CDR1 SGHRS and CDR2 YFSETQ. Trimming took off 2 bases at V and 0 bases at J, with 9 bases between the two ends. This CDR3 contains 14 residues.

This clone was counted between two and nine times. The chain employs TRBV10-3 and TRBJ1-1, with D unresolved. The germline V and J ends were trimmed by 10 bases and 3 bases, with 12 bases remaining between them. CDR1 and CDR2 from the germline V gene are ENHRY and SYGVKD. The CDR3 totals 12 residues. The CDR3 spells CATKQGDTEAFF. CDR3 DNA: TGTGCCACTAAACAAGGAGACACTGAAGCTTTCTTT.

The rearrangement links TRBV7-2 to TRBJ2-7; 9 nucleotides match TRBD1. The CDR3 runs to 14 residues. The germline gives CDR1 SGHTA, CDR2 FQGNSA. The V gene end was trimmed by 4 bases and the J gene end by 5 bases; junction bases not matched to a gene: 6. CDR3 region: CASSSQTGGDEQYF. DNA for the CDR3: TGTGCCAGCAGCTCACAGACAGGGGGGGACGAGCAGTACTTC.

A word on this clone: At the DNA level, this CDR3 is encoded by other sequences in the same sample as well. This chain joins TRBV5-1 and TRBJ1-1, with D possibly TRBD1 on 5 matching bases. Germline V gene sequence: CDR1 SGHRS, CDR2 YFSETQ. Trimming left V 0 bases short and J 1 base short, with 7 bases between. The CDR3 totals 14 residues. The chain's CDR3 is CASSLGQRNTEAFF. The CDR3 nucleotides are TGCGCCAGCAGCTTGGGACAGAGGAACACTGAAGCTTTCTTT.

The chain carries TRBV7-9 and TRBJ2-1, with 7 nucleotides matching TRBD2. The CDR3 is 17 residues long. The germline gives CDR1 SEHNR, CDR2 FQNEAQ (reference sequence). The V and J ends lost 3 bases and 2 bases, in that order; junction bases with no gene match: 10. The CDR3 sequence: CASSLQLGAGAYNEQFF. The DNA of the CDR3 is TGTGCCAGCAGCTTGCAACTTGGGGCGGGGGCCTACAATGAGCAGTTCTTC.

The genes are TRBV6-4 and TRBJ2-1; D is perhaps TRBD1 (7 bases). This CDR3 is built from 14 residues. CDR1 and CDR2 from the germline V gene are MRHNA and SNTAGT. Trimming removed 6 bases from V and 13 bases from J, with 22 bases in between. CDR3 residues: CASREGPMGQLQFF. Written as DNA, the CDR3 is TGTGCCAGCAGGGAGGGACCCATGGGACAGCTACAGTTCTTC.

The chain combines TRBV7-2 with TRBJ1-1; D call uncertain. Trimming pared 0 bases from V and 9 bases from J, leaving 14 bases between. Germline CDR1 and CDR2: SGHTA and FQGNSA. The CDR3 spans 14 residues. CDR3 DNA sequence: TGTGCCAGCAGCTTAGCCGACGGACTTGGAAAAGCTTTCTTT. It specifies CASSLADGLGKAFF.

The V gene is TRBV28, the J gene TRBJ1-2; D possibly corresponds to TRBD1 (6 bases). The CDR3 is made up of 15 amino acids. Trimming cost V 5 bases and J 2 bases, with 15 bases left between them. Germline CDR1 reads MDHEN; CDR2 reads SYDVKM. In DNA, the CDR3 is TGTGCCAGCAGTCAGTCGGGAACAGGGAACTATGGCTACACCTTC. This encodes CASSQSGTGNYGYTF.

The rearrangement joins TRBV29-1 to TRBJ2-7, with D perhaps TRBD2 (5 bases). Germline V gene lookup returns CDR1 SQVTM and CDR2 ANQGSEA. V was pared by 1 base and J by 4 bases, with 8 bases between. The CDR3 is made up of 12 amino acids. CDR3 DNA: TGCAGCGTTGAAGTTCGACTATACGAGCAGTACTTC. This codes for CSVEVRLYEQYF.

A single count supports this clone. The chain couples TRBV5-1 to TRBJ2-5, with D possibly being TRBD1 (6 bases). This CDR3 is built from 13 residues. Trimming pared 4 bases from V and 5 bases from J, leaving 12 bases between. The germline gives CDR1 SGHRS, CDR2 YFSETQ. Here the CDR3 reads CASSPQGLETQYF. The CDR3 DNA reads as TGCGCCAGCAGCCCGCAGGGGTTGGAGACCCAGTACTTC.

The genes are TRBV11-2 and TRBJ1-3; possible D gene TRBD1, 5 bases. Trimming stripped 0 bases from V and 8 bases from J, with 20 bases between. The CDR3 covers 17 residues. In germline, CDR1 is SGHAT, CDR2 FQNNGV. CDR3 bases: TGTGCCAGCAGCTTAGACCCTGCGAGAGGGACTAGCGACACCATATATTTT. The encoded protein is CASSLDPARGTSDTIYF.

The gene calls are TRBV27 and TRBJ2-1; TRBD1 might be the D (5 bases). The CDR3 sequence is 11 residues long. Per germline, CDR1 MNHEY and CDR2 SMNVEV (reference sequence). Trimming stripped 10 bases from V and 9 bases from J, with 13 bases between. CDR3 residues: CATSVRGEQFF. The CDR3 DNA reads as TGTGCCACCTCAGTTAGGGGTGAGCAGTTCTTC.

This chain joins TRBV5-6 and TRBJ2-3; 8 bases map to TRBD1. The J segment lost 5 bases and the V segment lost 4 bases, leaving 3 bases of the junction unmatched. The CDR3 contains 13 residues. Germline CDR1 is SGHDT and CDR2 is YYEEEE. The CDR3 loop reads CASSRTGGDTQYF. DNA of the CDR3: TGTGCCAGCAGCCGAACAGGGGGAGATACGCAGTATTTT.

V gene TRBV27 combines with J gene TRBJ1-2; no definite D call. CDR3 length: 13 residues. V lost 2 bases and J 0 bases, leaving 4 bases between the germline ends. CDR1 and CDR2 (germline): MNHEY, SMNVEV (reference sequence). CDR3 sequence (DNA): TGTGCCAGCAGTTTACTACCTAACTATGGCTACACCTTC. Translating it yields CASSLLPNYGYTF.

This clone was recorded once. This chain links TRBV23-1 with TRBJ2-1; 10 bases line up with TRBD1. TRBV23-1 qualifies as an ORF whose function is uncertain. Trimming cost V 6 bases and J 2 bases; bases outside gene matches: 4. This CDR3 region has 15 residues. The DNA of the CDR3 is TGCGCCAGCAGCCAGGGACAGGGGCCCTACAATGAGCAGTTCTTC. It encodes CASSQGQGPYNEQFF.

V and J are TRBV19 and TRBJ2-2; 14 bases fit TRBD2. Germline V CDR1 and CDR2: LNHDA, SQIVND (reference sequence). This CDR3 is built from 18 residues. V lost 5 bases, J lost 3 bases, and 8 bases stayed unmatched. CDR3 bases: TGTGCCAGTAGTTCCCCGACTAGCGGGAGGGCCGACACCGGGGAGCTGTTTTTT. It codes for CASSSPTSGRADTGELFF.

The chain carries TRBV19 and TRBJ1-5; TRBD1 agrees at 7 bases. This CDR3 comprises 15 residues. V gave up 7 bases and J gave up 6 bases; unmatched junction bases: 12. The germline CDR1 and CDR2 sequences are LNHDA and SQIVND (reference sequence). CDR3 DNA: TGTGCCAGTAACGCTCTTGAGACAGGGAGTCAGCCCCAGCATTTT. Amino acids: CASNALETGSQPQHF. The full variable domain, completed using reference TRBV19 and TRBJ1-5, is DGGITQSPKYLFRKEGQNVTLSCEQNLNHDAMYWYRQDPGQGLRLIYYSQIVNDFQKGDIAEGYSVSREKKESFPLTVTSAQKNPTAFYLCASNALETGSQPQHFGDGTRLSIL.

The chain joins TRBV11-3 to TRBJ2-7; unclear D gene. Germline CDR1 reads SGHNT; CDR2 reads YENEEA. V was shortened by 0 bases and J by 1 base, with 10 bases between the two germline ends. The CDR3 has 15 amino acids. DNA of the CDR3: TGTGCCAGCAGCTTAGACAAGAGGTTGTCCTACGAGCAGTACTTC. This gives the protein CASSLDKRLSYEQYF.

The chain employs TRBV7-2 and TRBJ1-3, with D possibly being TRBD1 (6 bases). Germline CDR1 SGHTA, CDR2 FQGNSA. The V and J ends lost 3 bases and 2 bases respectively, with 14 bases between them. The CDR3 totals 16 residues. The CDR3 reads CASSFMEQGPGNTIYF. The CDR3 coding sequence is TGTGCCAGCAGCTTTATGGAGCAGGGGCCTGGAAACACCATATATTTT. Drawing the rest from reference TRBV7-2 and TRBJ1-3, the complete variable domain is GAGVSQSPSNKVTEKGKDVELRCDPISGHTALYWYRQSLGQGLEFLIYFQGNSAPDKSGLPSDRFSAERTGGSVSTLTIQRTQQEDSAVYLCASSFMEQGPGNTIYFGEGSWLTVV.

In this sample, this clone turned up a few times. The rearrangement joins TRBV14 to TRBJ1-1; D is undetermined. Trimming cost V 0 bases and J 9 bases, with 14 bases left between them. The CDR3 totals 14 residues. The germline CDR1 and CDR2 sequences are SGHDN and FVKESK. CDR3 bases: TGTGCCAGCAGCCAAGATAGGCAGGTGACCCAAGCTTTCTTT. This translates into CASSQDRQVTQAFF.

The chain employs TRBV7-8 and TRBJ1-2, with D perhaps TRBD1 (6 bases). Germline loops: CDR1 SGHVS, CDR2 FQNEAQ. The CDR3 totals 16 residues. V was trimmed by 1 base and J by 3 bases, leaving 15 bases between them. The CDR3 DNA is TGTGCCAGCAGCTTAGACCCAGGGACAATGTACTATGGCTACACCTTC. As protein: CASSLDPGTMYYGYTF.

As concerns this clone: One end of the junction fails to match germline, which may point to a read error. This chain links TRBV30 with TRBJ2-3; D ambiguous. The CDR3 loop spans 14 amino acids. Per the germline V gene, CDR1 is GTSNPN and CDR2 is SVGIG (reference sequence). The CDR3 is CAWSGSSGTDTQYF. Here the CDR3 DNA reads TGTGCCTGGAGTGGGTCCTCAGGCACGGATACGCAGTATTTT.

V usage is TRBV11-3 and J usage is TRBJ1-2; D is possibly TRBD1 (5 bases). Between the trimmed V and J ends, which lost 0 bases and 2 bases, there was a span of 10 bases. Germline-derived CDR1 and CDR2 are SGHNT and YENEEA. The CDR3 is 15 amino acids. The CDR3 protein is CASSLDPSGNYGYTF. As DNA, the CDR3 is TGTGCCAGCAGCTTAGATCCCTCAGGGAACTATGGCTACACCTTC. The full variable domain, completed using reference TRBV11-3 and TRBJ1-2, is EAGVVQSPRYKIIEKKQPVAFWCNPISGHNTLYWYLQNLGQGPELLIRYENEEAVDDSQLPKDRFSAERLKGVDSTLKIQPAELGDSAVYLCASSLDPSGNYGYTFGSGTRLTVV.